One sample yielded the 8 T cell receptor beta chains listed below, sequenced in a study of T-cell memory formation after mild COVID-19. TCRdb re-derived calls from the 5' RACE reads in MiXCR, one entry per CDR3 protein. The repertoire holds around 250,000 distinct CDR3 sequences, with just over 15% as singletons. Material: PBMCs or a T cell subset sorted from them (not recorded which). These receptors were taken from an adult woman who had mild COVID-19 (a few samples of this study predate the infection). Cell type and time point are not known.

This clonotype has a count of ten or more. The chain couples TRBV12-3 or TRBV12-4 to TRBJ2-5; D is unclear. V was pared by 1 base and J by 5 bases, with 8 bases between. This CDR3 contains 13 residues. For the CDR3, the DNA is TGTGCCAGCAGTTTAGGCCAACGGGAGACCCAGTACTTC. Amino acids: CASSLGQRETQYF.

This clonotype was found a few times. The chain combines TRBV7-3 with TRBJ2-1; TRBD1 aligns across 11 bases. Losses at the gene ends were 2 bases for V and 4 bases for J; bases not matched to a gene: 4. From germline, CDR1 is SGHTA and CDR2 FQGTGA. This CDR3 contains 16 residues. The CDR3 nucleotides read TGTGCCAGCAGCTTACCCGGGACAGGGGGTTACAATGAGCAGTTCTTC. This encodes CASSLPGTGGYNEQFF.

The chain joins TRBV4-3 to TRBJ2-2; no firm D call. The V gene's germline CDR1 is LGHNA and CDR2 YSLEER. The CDR3 spans 13 residues. V dropped 0 bases and J dropped 9 bases, with 8 bases sitting between them. CDR3: CASSQDYSRELFF. CDR3 bases: TGCGCCAGCAGCCAAGATTATAGCAGGGAGCTGTTTTTT.

This clonotype was seen only a few times. The chain joins TRBV12-3 or TRBV12-4 to TRBJ1-1, with 7 positions matching TRBD1. V trimming: 3 bases; J trimming: 1 base; junction bases outside the gene matches: 8. This CDR3 is built from 16 residues. The CDR3 bases are TGTGCCAGCAGTTTGATCCGTGGGACAGCGAACACTGAAGCTTTCTTT. It encodes CASSLIRGTANTEAFF.

The chain joins TRBV27 to TRBJ2-7; TRBD2 matches at 7 bases. Germline-derived CDR1 and CDR2 are MNHEY and SMNVEV (reference sequence). V was clipped by 5 bases and J by 3 bases; unmatched bases: 7. The CDR3 length is 14 residues. This CDR3 reads CASSPQGGVYEQYF. The CDR3 nucleotides read TGTGCCAGCAGTCCGCAGGGAGGGGTCTACGAGCAGTACTTC.

This clonotype was seen a few times. CDR3 bases: TGTGCCAGCAGTTATCGTCTGGGGATGGATACGCAGTATTTT. It specifies CASSYRLGMDTQYF. The chain carries TRBV27 and TRBJ2-3; D unclear. Between the trimmed V and J ends, which lost 4 bases and 6 bases, there was a span of 14 bases. This CDR3 is 14 amino acids long. Germline CDR1 MNHEY, CDR2 SMNVEV (reference sequence).

The chain is built from TRBV7-8 and TRBJ2-5, with 10 nucleotides matching TRBD2. This CDR3 is built from 18 residues. The V segment lost 2 bases and the J segment 5 bases; nucleotides outside the gene matches: 14. Per the germline V gene, CDR1 is SGHVS and CDR2 is FQNEAQ. The CDR3 loop reads CASSLLVQSGGAGETQYF. The CDR3 nucleotides read TGTGCCAGCAGCTTACTCGTCCAGAGCGGGGGGGCCGGGGAGACCCAGTACTTC.

This rearrangement joins TRBV18 to TRBJ2-2; TRBD1 agrees at 7 bases. Germline CDR1 reads KGHSH; CDR2 reads LQKENI. With 1 base clipped from V and 5 bases from J, the junction kept 10 bases outside the gene matches. The CDR3 length is 17 residues. CDR3 in amino acids: CASSPLIDRVGTGELFF. CDR3 DNA: TGTGCCAGCTCACCACTGATCGACAGGGTTGGGACCGGGGAGCTGTTTTTT. Looking up the rest from reference TRBV18 and TRBJ2-2 gives the full variable domain: NAGVMQNPRHLVRRRGQEARLRCSPMKGHSHVYWYRQLPEEGLKFMVYLQKENIIDESGMPKERFSAEFPKEGPSILRIQQVVRGDSAAYFCASSPLIDRVGTGELFFGEGSRLTVL.